Each of the 5 T cell receptor beta chains below was sequenced from the same sample in a study of neurological immune-mediated disorders. MiXCR, applied by TCRdb to the 5' RACE reads, yields one record per CDR3 protein. The sample lists about 59,000 distinct CDR3 sequences, 24% occurring once. Indicated time point: technical triplicate 2. Sequencing used PBMCs. The receptor source for this set is a man in his sixties with HTLV-1-associated myelopathy (HAM/TSP).

This clonotype occurred a few times. This chain's CDR3 is CASSVADRDHEQYF. DNA of the CDR3: TGTGCCAGCAGCGTAGCTGACAGGGACCACGAGCAGTACTTC. The V and J genes are TRBV9 and TRBJ2-7, with 7 bases lining up with TRBD1. CDR1 is SGDLS and CDR2 is YYNGEE in the germline V gene. V was clipped by 0 bases and J by 5 bases; unmatched bases: 5. This CDR3 is built from 14 residues.

This clonotype was observed many times. The chain links TRBV5-1 to TRBJ2-6; possible D gene TRBD2, 5 bases. Germline V CDR1 and CDR2: SGHRS, YFSETQ. The CDR3 consists of 16 residues. V was clipped by 0 bases and J by 0 bases, with 7 bases between them. The DNA for the CDR3 is TGCGCCAGCAGCTTGGCAGGACTCTCTGGGGCCAACGTCCTGACTTTC. The encoded protein is CASSLAGLSGANVLTF.

This clonotype was recorded many times. The chain uses TRBV5-6 and TRBJ2-2; no definite D call. V was clipped by 1 base and J by 6 bases, with 4 bases between them. This CDR3 contains 12 residues. The germline V gene has CDR1 SGHDT and CDR2 YYEEEE. DNA of the CDR3: TGTGCCAGCAGCTTGCCAGCCGGGGAGCTGTTTTTT. This gives the protein CASSLPAGELFF.

This clonotype appeared many times. The chain recombines TRBV28 with TRBJ2-7; D not resolved. Germline V CDR1 and CDR2: MDHEN, SYDVKM. The germline V and J ends were trimmed by 3 bases and 2 bases, with 14 bases remaining between them. The CDR3 extends over 15 amino acids. CDR3 DNA: TGTGCCAGCAGTTTGTCGGCAGTATACACCTACGAGCAGTACTTC. Amino acid sequence: CASSLSAVYTYEQYF.

CDR3 DNA: TGTGCCAGCAGCTTCGACAGGGGGCGGGACACCGGGGAGCTGTTTTTT. This gives the protein CASSFDRGRDTGELFF. The chain joins TRBV5-4 to TRBJ2-2; 10 bases agree with TRBD1. Trimming at V came to 2 bases and at J to 3 bases, leaving 4 bases not matched to a gene. The germline V gene has CDR1 SGHNT and CDR2 YYREEE (reference sequence). The CDR3 runs to 16 residues.